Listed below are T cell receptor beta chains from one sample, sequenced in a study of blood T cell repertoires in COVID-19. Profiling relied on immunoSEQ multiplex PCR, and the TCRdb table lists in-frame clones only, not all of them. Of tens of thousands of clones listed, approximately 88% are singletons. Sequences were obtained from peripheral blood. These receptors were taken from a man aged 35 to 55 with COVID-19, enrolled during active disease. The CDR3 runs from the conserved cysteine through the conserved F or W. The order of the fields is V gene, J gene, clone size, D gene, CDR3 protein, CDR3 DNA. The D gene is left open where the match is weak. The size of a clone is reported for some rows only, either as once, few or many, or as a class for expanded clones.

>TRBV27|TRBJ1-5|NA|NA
CASSLTGTNQPQHF
TGTGCCAGCAGTTTAACGGGAACCAATCAGCCCCAGCATTTT
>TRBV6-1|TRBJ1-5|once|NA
CASCEGGDQPQHF
TGTGCCAGCTGTGAGGGCGGGGATCAGCCCCAGCATTTT
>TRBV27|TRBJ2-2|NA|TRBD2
CASTLGRGGRTGELFF
TGTGCCAGCACGCTGGGGCGGGGGGGTCGAACCGGGGAGCTGTTTTTT
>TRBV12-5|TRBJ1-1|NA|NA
CASAPAGAEAFF
TGTGCTAGTGCCCCTGCGGGGGCTGAAGCTTTCTTT
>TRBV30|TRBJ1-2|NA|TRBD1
CAWIDPGGYYGYTF
TGTGCCTGGATCGACCCAGGGGGCTACTATGGCTACACCTTC
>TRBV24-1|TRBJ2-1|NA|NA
CATSDLNREQFF
TGTGCCACCAGTGATTTGAACAGGGAGCAGTTCTTC
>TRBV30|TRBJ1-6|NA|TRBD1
CAWSNDRANSPLHF
TGTGCCTGGAGTAATGACAGGGCGAATTCACCCCTCCACTTT
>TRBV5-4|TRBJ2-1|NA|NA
CASSYTSFNNEQFF
TGTGCCAGCAGCTATACGAGCTTCAACAATGAGCAGTTCTTC
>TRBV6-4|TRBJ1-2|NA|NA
CASSDSSGYGYTF
TGTGCCAGCAGTGACTCGTCGGGCTATGGCTACACCTTC
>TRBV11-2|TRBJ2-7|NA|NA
CASSPEVGEQYF
TGTGCCAGCAGCCCGGAGGTCGGCGAGCAGTACTTC
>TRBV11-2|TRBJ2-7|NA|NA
CASSQPTGWSYEQYF
TGTGCCAGCAGCCAACCGACAGGTTGGTCATACGAGCAGTACTTC
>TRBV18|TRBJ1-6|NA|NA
CASSPPYGPLHF
TGTGCCAGCTCACCACCGTACGGACCCCTCCACTTT
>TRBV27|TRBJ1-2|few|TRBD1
CASSPQGGGYGYTF
TGTGCCAGCAGTCCCCAGGGGGGAGGCTATGGCTACACCTTC
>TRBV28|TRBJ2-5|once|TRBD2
CASSERGGRETQYF
TGTGCCAGCTCTGAACGGGGGGGCCGTGAGACCCAGTACTTC
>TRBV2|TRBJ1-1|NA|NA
CASSPRARSNTEAFF
TGTGCCAGCAGTCCCCGCGCAAGGAGTAACACTGAAGCTTTCTTT
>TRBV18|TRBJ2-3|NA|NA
CASSPLHRPSTDTQYF
TGTGCCAGCTCACCGCTCCACAGGCCCTCCACAGATACGCAGTATTTT
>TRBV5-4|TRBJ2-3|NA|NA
CASSLASRADTQYF
TGTGCCAGCAGCTTGGCCTCTCGGGCAGATACGCAGTATTTT
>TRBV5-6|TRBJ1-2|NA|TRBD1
CASSQLDRGASGYTF
TGTGCCAGCAGCCAATTGGACAGGGGAGCAAGCGGCTACACCTTC
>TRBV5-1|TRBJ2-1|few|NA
CASSLSGSYNEQFF
TGCGCCAGCAGCTTGTCAGGGTCCTACAATGAGCAGTTCTTC
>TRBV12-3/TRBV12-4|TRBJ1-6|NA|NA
CASKGEGNSPLHF
TGTGCCAGCAAGGGGGAGGGGAATTCACCCCTCCACTTT
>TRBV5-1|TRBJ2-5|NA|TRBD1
CASSTGQLDGETQYF
TGCGCCAGCAGCACGGGACAGTTGGATGGTGAGACCCAGTACTTC
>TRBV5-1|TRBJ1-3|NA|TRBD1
CASRPQGQGNTIYF
TGCGCCAGCAGACCACAGGGACAGGGAAACACCATATATTTT
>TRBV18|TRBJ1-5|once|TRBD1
CASSPAPTGDNQPQHF
TGTGCCAGCTCACCAGCCCCGACAGGGGACAATCAGCCCCAGCATTTT
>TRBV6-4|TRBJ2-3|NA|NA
CASSDSGREDTQYF
TGTGCCAGCAGTGACTCGGGGAGAGAGGATACGCAGTATTTT
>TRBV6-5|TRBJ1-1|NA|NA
CATRGGYTEAFF
TGTGCCACCAGGGGAGGCTACACTGAAGCTTTCTTT
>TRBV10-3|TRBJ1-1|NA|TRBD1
CASGQGVYTEAFF
TGTGCCAGCGGACAGGGGGTCTACACTGAAGCTTTCTTT
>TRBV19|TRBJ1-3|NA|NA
CASSSRQLSGNTIYF
TGTGCCAGTAGTAGTCGACAGCTCTCTGGAAACACCATATATTTT
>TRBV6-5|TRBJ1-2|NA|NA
CASSFVGGDYGYTF
TGTGCCAGCAGTTTTGTCGGGGGGGACTATGGCTACACCTTC
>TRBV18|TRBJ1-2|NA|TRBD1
CASSPTGTDAYGYTF
TGTGCCAGCTCCCCCACCGGGACAGACGCCTATGGCTACACCTTC
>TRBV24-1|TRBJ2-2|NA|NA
CATSYSQGGELFF
TGTGCCACCAGCTACAGTCAGGGGGGGGAGCTGTTTTTT
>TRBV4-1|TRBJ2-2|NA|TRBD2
CASSHNWGGPELFF
TGCGCCAGCAGCCATAATTGGGGGGGTCCCGAGCTGTTTTTT
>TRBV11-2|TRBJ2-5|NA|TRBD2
CASSFGTSGSNLYF
TGTGCCAGCAGCTTCGGGACTAGCGGGAGTAATCTGTACTTC
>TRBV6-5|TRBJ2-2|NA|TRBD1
CASRMEPQGFGELFF
TGTGCCAGCAGGATGGAACCACAGGGGTTCGGGGAGCTGTTTTTT
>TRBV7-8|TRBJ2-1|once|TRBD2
CASSLSGGALSNEQFF
TGTGCCAGCAGCTTAAGCGGGGGGGCTTTGTCGAATGAGCAGTTCTTC
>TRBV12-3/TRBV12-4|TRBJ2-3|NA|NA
CASSFGFTDTQYF
TGTGCCAGCAGCTTCGGTTTCACAGATACGCAGTATTTT
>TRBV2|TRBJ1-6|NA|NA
CAIKTSGEAYNSPLHF
TGTGCCATTAAGACGTCCGGGGAAGCGTATAATTCACCCCTCCACTTT
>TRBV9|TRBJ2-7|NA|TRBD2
CASTQGASGSSYEQYF
TGTGCCAGCACCCAGGGGGCTAGCGGGAGCTCCTACGAGCAGTACTTC
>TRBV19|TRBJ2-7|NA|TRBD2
CASSKGTSGREGEQYF
TGTGCCAGTAGTAAAGGGACTAGCGGGAGGGAAGGCGAGCAGTACTTC
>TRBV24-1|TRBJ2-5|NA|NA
CATSDPSETAPLGETQYF
TGTGCCACCAGTGATCCATCGGAGACAGCCCCACTGGGGGAGACCCAGTACTTC
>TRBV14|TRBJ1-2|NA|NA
CASSPRGRDYGYTF
TGTGCCAGCAGCCCTAGGGGTAGGGACTATGGCTACACCTTC
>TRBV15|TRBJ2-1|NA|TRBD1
CATSTDVTGLAQFF
TGTGCCACCAGCACGGACGTGACAGGGTTGGCGCAGTTCTTC